One and the same sample provided the 3 T cell receptor beta chains below, sequenced in a study of blood T cell repertoires in COVID-19 (TCRdb year 2020). The library was built by means of the immunoSEQ multiplex PCR assay. This immuneACCESS table, as held by TCRdb, lists in-frame sequences with V and J called but not all clones. Of the missing ones, under half trace to an unresolved V gene in checked studies; the others have no known cause. This sample holds roughly 500,000 clones; roughly 90% were observed only once. The ten most abundant clones make up around 1.9% of the sample. Sequencing was done on a sample of PBMCs or T cells enriched from blood (not recorded which). The receptors shown here come from a woman aged 40 to 50 who had recovered from COVID-19.

The chain couples TRBV27 to TRBJ1-2; 9 bases are shared with TRBD1. The CDR3 has 14 amino acids. Germline CDR1 and CDR2: MNHEY and SMNVEV (reference sequence). V dropped 5 bases and J dropped 4; count of bases not matched to a gene: 5. Here the CDR3 reads CASSPGTGFYGYTF. Here the CDR3 DNA reads TGTGCCAGCAGTCCGGGGACAGGGTTCTATGGCTACACCTTC.

The chain uses TRBV10-3 and TRBJ2-5, with 8 nucleotides matching TRBD2. Looked up from germline, CDR1 is ENHRY and CDR2 is SYGVKD. The V segment lost 8 bases and the J segment 7 bases; nucleotides outside the gene matches: 6. This CDR3 has 12 residues. The CDR3 coding sequence is TGTGCCATCTTGCGGGAGGATGGGACCCAGTACTTC. Translated: CAILREDGTQYF.

The gene calls are TRBV3-1 (or the pseudogene TRBV3-2) and TRBJ2-1; the match to TRBD2 covers 9 bases. The CDR3 totals 15 residues. J was trimmed by 5 bases and V by 4 bases; bases with no gene match: 6. Per the germline V gene, CDR1 is LGHDT and CDR2 is YNNKEL (reference sequence). The DNA of the CDR3 is TGTGCCAGCAGCCCTCGGACTAGCGACCACAATGAGCAGTTCTTC. Translation gives CASSPRTSDHNEQFF.